These T cell receptor beta chains were read from a single sample in a study of T cells after yellow fever vaccination. MiXCR, applied by TCRdb to the 5' RACE reads, yields one record per CDR3 protein. Here the sample spans some 500,000 distinct CDR3 sequences, roughly 14% being singletons. Sequenced here: PBMCs, sampled on the day of the yellow fever booster vaccination. These receptors were taken from a man under 40 who received the YFV17D yellow fever vaccine. The CDR3 runs from the conserved cysteine through the conserved F or W. A D gene is named only where the DNA matches it firmly. Clone size appears in some rows only: once, few, many, or a class for an expanded clone.

J: TRBJ2-7; D: NA; size: NA; V: TRBV20-1; length: 14; DNA: TGCTGTGCCCACCGGGACGGCGGAACCTACGAGCAGTACTTC; CDR3: CCAHRDGGTYEQYF
J: TRBJ2-2; D: NA; size: few; V: TRBV11-3; length: 15; DNA: TGTGCCAGCAGCTTTGGGGGGACGGACACCGGGGAGCTGTTTTTT; CDR3: CASSFGGTDTGELFF
J: TRBJ2-3; D: TRBD1; size: NA; V: TRBV25-1; length: 13; DNA: TGTGCCAGGGGGACAGTTAGCGCAGATACGCAGTATTTT; CDR3: CARGTVSADTQYF
J: TRBJ2-3; D: NA; size: NA; V: TRBV5-1; length: 14; DNA: TGCGCCAGCAGCTCCCGGACGGCGAAAGATACGCAGTATTTT; CDR3: CASSSRTAKDTQYF
J: TRBJ2-4; D: NA; size: NA; V: TRBV5-4; length: 14; DNA: TGTGCCAGCAGCTGGGCCGAGCGAGAAAACATTCAGTACTTC; CDR3: CASSWAERENIQYF
J: TRBJ1-1; D: NA; size: NA; V: TRBV7-2; length: 14; DNA: TGTGCCAGCAGCTTCGGACAGAAGAACACTGAAGCTTTCTTT; CDR3: CASSFGQKNTEAFF
J: TRBJ1-2; D: NA; size: NA; V: TRBV9; length: 12; DNA: TGTGCCAGCAGCGGGGAGGCCTATGGCTACACCTTC; CDR3: CASSGEAYGYTF
J: TRBJ2-5; D: NA; size: NA; V: TRBV19; length: 13; DNA: TGTGCCAGTAGTCAGCGGGCTGGAGAGACCCAGTACTTC; CDR3: CASSQRAGETQYF
J: TRBJ2-6; D: NA; size: few; V: TRBV30; length: 15; DNA: TGTGCCTGGAGTCAGGGTATTGCTGGGGCCAACGTCCTGACTTTC; CDR3: CAWSQGIAGANVLTF
J: TRBJ2-3; D: NA; size: few; V: TRBV7-7; length: 13; DNA: TGTGCCAGCAGCCAGATCGAGACGGGACCATACTATTTT; CDR3: CASSQIETGPYYF
J: TRBJ2-7; D: NA; size: many; V: TRBV12-3/TRBV12-4; length: 15; DNA: TGTGCCAGCAGTTTAGCGAGGACGGAGTACTACGAGCAGTACTTC; CDR3: CASSLARTEYYEQYF
J: TRBJ2-3; D: NA; size: NA; V: TRBV9; length: 14; DNA: TGTGCCAGCAGCGTAGGGGGGGTTGTAGATACGCAGTATTTT; CDR3: CASSVGGVVDTQYF
J: TRBJ2-7; D: TRBD2; size: NA; V: TRBV5-1; length: 16; DNA: TGCGCCAGCAGCTTGGCCCTGGCTAGCGGCTCCTACGAGCAGTACTTC; CDR3: CASSLALASGSYEQYF
J: TRBJ2-1; D: TRBD2; size: NA; V: TRBV28; length: 18; DNA: TGTGCCAGCAGTTTCCCAACCCGACTAGCGGGATTGGGGAATGAGCAGTTCTTC; CDR3: CASSFPTRLAGLGNEQFF
J: TRBJ1-2; D: TRBD1; size: few; V: TRBV27; length: 17; DNA: TGTGCCAGCAGTTTATCCGAGGGAGGACAGGGGGTCTATGGCTACACCTTC; CDR3: CASSLSEGGQGVYGYTF
J: TRBJ2-5; D: TRBD2; size: NA; V: TRBV3-1; length: 16; DNA: TGTGCCAGCAGCCAAGCTAACGGACTAGCGTGGGAGACCCAGTACTTC; CDR3: CASSQANGLAWETQYF
J: TRBJ2-2; D: NA; size: NA; V: TRBV6-2/TRBV6-3; length: 15; DNA: TGTGCCAGCAGTTACGGCGCACCTTCGGCCGGGGAGCTGTTTTTT; CDR3: CASSYGAPSAGELFF
J: TRBJ2-1; D: NA; size: NA; V: TRBV3-1; length: 17; DNA: TGTGCCTCCACCCCTTCCGTGACGGCTGGGTTTAGGAATGAGCAGTTCTTC; CDR3: CASTPSVTAGFRNEQFF
J: TRBJ2-4; D: TRBD2; size: NA; V: TRBV28; length: 16; DNA: TGTGCCAGCAGGGGGCCCGGACTAGTAGCCAAAAACATTCAGTACTTC; CDR3: CASRGPGLVAKNIQYF
J: TRBJ2-7; D: NA; size: few; V: TRBV10-2; length: 14; DNA: TGCGCCAGCAAAGCCGTGGGGAGCTCCTACGAGCAGTACTTC; CDR3: CASKAVGSSYEQYF
J: TRBJ2-7; D: TRBD2; size: NA; V: TRBV6-1; length: 15; DNA: TGTGCCAGTAAGGTTTATTGGCTAGCGGGCTACGAGCAGTACTTC; CDR3: CASKVYWLAGYEQYF
J: TRBJ1-5; D: NA; size: few; V: TRBV12-3/TRBV12-4; length: 12; DNA: TGTGCCAGCACCCGTAGTAATCAGCCCCAGCATTTT; CDR3: CASTRSNQPQHF
J: TRBJ2-7; D: TRBD2; size: NA; V: TRBV20-1; length: 14; DNA: TGCAGTGCTAGAGGCTTAGGGCGGGAGTACGAGCAGTACTTC; CDR3: CSARGLGREYEQYF
J: TRBJ2-3; D: NA; size: NA; V: TRBV7-3; length: 14; DNA: TGTGCCAGCAGCTGGGGTCCCCAGGGGGATACGCAGTATTTT; CDR3: CASSWGPQGDTQYF
J: TRBJ2-1; D: NA; size: many; V: TRBV5-1; length: 13; DNA: TGCGCCAGCAGCTTGGGATCGGGGGGCGAGGCGTTCTTC; CDR3: CASSLGSGGEAFF
J: TRBJ2-7; D: NA; size: few; V: TRBV7-9; length: 16; DNA: TGTGCCAGCAGCGCATGGGGCGGCCTTCACTCCTACGAGCAGTACTTC; CDR3: CASSAWGGLHSYEQYF
J: TRBJ2-7; D: TRBD1; size: few; V: TRBV12-3/TRBV12-4; length: 13; DNA: TGTGCCAGCACTAGACAGGGCCCCGGGGAGCAGTACTTC; CDR3: CASTRQGPGEQYF
J: TRBJ1-6; D: TRBD1; size: few; V: TRBV7-8; length: 18; DNA: TGTGCCAGCAGCTTAGCGGTCGCCAGGGGGAGGGATAATTCACCCCTCCACTTT; CDR3: CASSLAVARGRDNSPLHF
J: TRBJ2-7; D: TRBD2; size: few; V: TRBV30; length: 13; DNA: TGTGCCTCCCGCGGGGGAAGATCCTACGAGCAGTACTTC; CDR3: CASRGGRSYEQYF
J: TRBJ2-1; D: NA; size: many; V: TRBV6-4; length: 15; DNA: TGTGCCAGCAGTGACGGGGGCGGGTTCCAACATGAGCAGTTCTTC; CDR3: CASSDGGGFQHEQFF
J: TRBJ1-1; D: NA; size: NA; V: TRBV20-1; length: 12; DNA: TGCAGTGCTAGACGGGGGGCAGCTGAAGCTTTCTTT; CDR3: CSARRGAAEAFF
J: TRBJ1-5; D: NA; size: NA; V: TRBV6-2/TRBV6-3; length: 15; DNA: TGTGCCAGCAGTCCCCCCATTCAGACGAATCAGCCCCAGCATTTT; CDR3: CASSPPIQTNQPQHF
J: TRBJ2-5; D: TRBD1; size: NA; V: TRBV11-2; length: 15; DNA: TGTGCCAGCAGCTTATGGGCCAGGGGGCAAGAGACCCAGTACTTC; CDR3: CASSLWARGQETQYF
J: TRBJ1-6; D: TRBD1; size: NA; V: TRBV20-1; length: 14; DNA: TGCAGTGCTAGAGAAGCAGGGGGCCATTCACCCCTCCACTTT; CDR3: CSAREAGGHSPLHF
J: TRBJ2-1; D: TRBD1; size: NA; V: TRBV5-1; length: 16; DNA: TGCGCCAGCAGCTTGTTCGAGACAGGGGCTTACAATGAGCAGTTCTTC; CDR3: CASSLFETGAYNEQFF
J: TRBJ1-6; D: TRBD1; size: NA; V: TRBV12-3/TRBV12-4; length: 13; DNA: TGTGCCACGTTAGGGACAGCTAATTCACCCCTCCACTTT; CDR3: CATLGTANSPLHF
J: TRBJ2-1; D: TRBD2; size: NA; V: TRBV11-2; length: 15; DNA: TGTGCCAGCAGCTTGGGAACTAGCGGGAGAATCGAGCAGTTCTTC; CDR3: CASSLGTSGRIEQFF
J: TRBJ2-7; D: NA; size: NA; V: TRBV12-3/TRBV12-4; length: 12; DNA: TGTGCCAGCCAGCAACCAAACTACGAGCAGTACTTC; CDR3: CASQQPNYEQYF
J: TRBJ2-7; D: NA; size: NA; V: TRBV6-2/TRBV6-3; length: 16; DNA: TGTGCCAGCAGTTACTGGGGTCGGGGGACCTCCTACGAGCAGTACTTC; CDR3: CASSYWGRGTSYEQYF
J: TRBJ2-7; D: NA; size: NA; V: TRBV7-2; length: 12; DNA: TGTGCCAGCAGCGATGGTTGGGCCGGGCAGTACTTC; CDR3: CASSDGWAGQYF
J: TRBJ1-2; D: NA; size: few; V: TRBV15; length: 15; DNA: TGTGCCACCAGCAGAGTAGTCGGAGCTAACTATGGCTACACCTTC; CDR3: CATSRVVGANYGYTF
J: TRBJ2-2; D: TRBD2; size: many; V: TRBV12-3/TRBV12-4; length: 16; DNA: TGTGCCAGCAGTTTGGGACTAGCGATCCTCACCGGGGAGCTGTTTTTT; CDR3: CASSLGLAILTGELFF
J: TRBJ1-2; D: NA; size: few; V: TRBV29-1; length: 11; DNA: TGCAGCGTTGGAGAAATCTATGGCTACACCTTC; CDR3: CSVGEIYGYTF
J: TRBJ2-7; D: NA; size: NA; V: TRBV4-2; length: 13; DNA: TGTGCCAGCAGCCAAGATCGTCTCTACGAGAAGTACTTC; CDR3: CASSQDRLYEKYF
J: TRBJ2-7; D: NA; size: NA; V: TRBV5-1; length: 14; DNA: TGCGCCAGCAGCTTGGCCGGTCTAGCAGCAATGCAGTACTTC; CDR3: CASSLAGLAAMQYF
J: TRBJ2-3; D: NA; size: NA; V: TRBV24-1; length: 16; DNA: TGTGCCACCAGTGACCCAGGACCAACTAGCACAGATACGCAGTATTTT; CDR3: CATSDPGPTSTDTQYF
J: TRBJ2-1; D: NA; size: NA; V: TRBV19; length: 14; DNA: TGTGCCACCCAGAGGTCGGTGGTGGGATATGAGCAGTTCTTC; CDR3: CATQRSVVGYEQFF
J: TRBJ2-7; D: NA; size: few; V: TRBV29-1; length: 14; DNA: TGCAGCGTCAGGTGGGGGACGTCAACCTACGAGCAGTACTTC; CDR3: CSVRWGTSTYEQYF
J: TRBJ2-1; D: NA; size: few; V: TRBV11-3; length: 12; DNA: TGTGCCAGCAGTAGAAAGAGGGATGAGCAGTTCTTC; CDR3: CASSRKRDEQFF
J: TRBJ2-3; D: TRBD2; size: NA; V: TRBV29-1; length: 14; DNA: TGCAGCGTCCTCGGAGTAGCGGGTCTAAATACGCAGTATTTT; CDR3: CSVLGVAGLNTQYF
J: TRBJ2-2; D: TRBD1; size: NA; V: TRBV7-3; length: 13; DNA: TGTGCCAGCAGGGGGACAGTCACCGGGGAGCTGTTTTTT; CDR3: CASRGTVTGELFF
J: TRBJ1-1; D: TRBD1; size: few; V: TRBV20-1; length: 13; DNA: TGCAGTGCTAAATGGGACAGCGACACTGAAGCTTTCTTT; CDR3: CSAKWDSDTEAFF
J: TRBJ1-2; D: NA; size: few; V: TRBV7-6; length: 16; DNA: TGTGCCAGCAGCTTATCCCCCCAGGGGTTGAACTATGGCTACACCTTC; CDR3: CASSLSPQGLNYGYTF
J: TRBJ2-2; D: TRBD1; size: many; V: TRBV11-2; length: 18; DNA: TGTGCCAGCAGCCCTCCTAGCCCGGGACAGAAAAACACCGGGGAGCTGTTTTTT; CDR3: CASSPPSPGQKNTGELFF
J: TRBJ2-1; D: TRBD2; size: few; V: TRBV3-1; length: 16; DNA: TGTGCCAGCAGCCCCCAACTAGCGGGGGGCCTAAATGAGCAGTTCTTC; CDR3: CASSPQLAGGLNEQFF